This T cell receptor (beta chain) was obtained from a study of T-cell reconstitution after alpha-beta-depleted transplantation in children. V lost 3 bases and J 6 bases, leaving 9 bases between the germline ends. The CDR3 runs to 12 residues. Germline V gene sequence: CDR1 SGHVS, CDR2 FNYEAQ. This clonotype has at least ten counts. It was with unique molecular identifiers that the TCRbeta library was prepared. TCRdb called the PCR reads again in MiXCR, with one record for every CDR3 protein. The sample yields over 200,000 distinct CDR3 sequences, 8% to 9.5% seen once. The chain uses TRBV7-6 and TRBJ2-7; D may be TRBD1 (5 bases). Sample: PBMCs from the stem cell graft donor, taken from the stem cell graft. The TCR sequence derives from a human donor who donated a stem cell graft to a child with acute lymphoblastic leukemia. Written as DNA, the CDR3 is TGTGCCAGCAGCTTCCAAGGGGCCGAGCAGTACTTC. Translated: CASSFQGAEQYF.